A single sample gave rise to the 24 T cell receptor beta chains below, sequenced in a study of identical twins. MiXCR, applied by TCRdb to the 5' RACE reads, yields one record per CDR3 protein. The sample contains roughly 540,000 distinct CDR3 sequences, about 20% of which appear only once. These same data were also listed under a study on T cells expressing NK-cell markers.

The sample comprised CD4+ T cells sorted from blood. These receptors all come from a woman aged 18-30 years in good health.

This clonotype was seen a handful of times. The V call is TRBV24-1, the J call TRBJ2-2; 10 bases line up with TRBD1. V shed 4 bases, J shed 5 bases, and the junction held 9 bases outside the gene matches. This CDR3 has 17 residues. CDR1 is KGHDR and CDR2 is SFDVKD in the germline V gene. The CDR3 nucleotides are TGTGCCACCAGTGAACCCGTCCAGGGACAGGGGACCGGGGAGCTGTTTTTT. It specifies CATSEPVQGQGTGELFF.

With regard to this clonotype: A clone one base away is much larger, so this may be a read error. Given the absence of the conserved phenylalanine or tryptophan at the CDR3 end, a read error is likely. J is TRBJ2-7 and V is TRBV4-3; TRBD2 might be the D (6 bases). Trimming removed 4 bases from V and 1 base from J, with 14 bases in between. Per the germline V gene, CDR1 is LGHNA and CDR2 is YSLEER. The CDR3 is 15 residues long. The CDR3 DNA follows: TGCGCCAGCAGCCTACGGGACTCCCGGTCCTACGAGCAGTACTCC. It translates to CASSLRDSRSYEQYS.

About this clonotype: One end of the junction does not line up with germline, which may come from a read error. The CDR3 sequence: CASSDSAARRPSF. CDR3 nucleotide sequence: TGTGCCAGCAGTGACTCGGCCGCGCGTCGACCATCCTTC. J is TRBJ2-5 and V is TRBV2; D uncertain. CDR1 SNHLY and CDR2 FYNNEI come from the germline V gene. This CDR3 contains 13 residues.

There are a few counts of this clonotype. The genes are TRBV5-6 and TRBJ1-5, with 10 nucleotides matching TRBD1. The germline V gene encodes CDR1 SGHDT and CDR2 YYEEEE. The CDR3 loop spans 15 amino acids. Trimming removed 4 bases from V and 4 bases from J; junction bases left unmatched: 5. CDR3 loop: CASSRSDRGNQPQHF. The CDR3 nucleotides read TGTGCCAGCAGCCGTTCGGACAGGGGGAATCAGCCCCAGCATTTT.

This clonotype was seen at least ten times. J is TRBJ1-1 and V is TRBV20-1; no clear D. Germline CDR1 reads DFQATT; CDR2 reads SNEGSKA (reference sequence). V was cut by 4 bases and J by 2 bases, with 8 bases left in between. The CDR3 loop spans 12 amino acids. This CDR3 is CSATKDNTEAFF. CDR3 coding DNA: TGCAGTGCTACAAAAGATAACACTGAAGCTTTCTTT.

The rearrangement uses TRBV5-1 and TRBJ1-2; tentative D call: TRBD1 (5 bases). Deletions cut 0 bases from V and 2 bases from J, with 11 bases between. This CDR3 comprises 15 residues. Germline V lookup: CDR1 SGHRS, CDR2 YFSETQ. The CDR3 here is CASSLARGRNYGYTF. CDR3 coding DNA: TGCGCCAGCAGCTTGGCTCGGGGACGGAACTATGGCTACACCTTC.

V gene TRBV5-1 combines with J gene TRBJ1-2, with D uncertain. V lost 0 bases and J lost 0, with 15 bases in between. CDR3 length equals 17 residues. The V gene's germline CDR1 is SGHRS and CDR2 YFSETQ. CDR3 amino acids: CASSLAVSGTANYGYTF. The CDR3 DNA reads as TGCGCCAGCAGCTTGGCGGTATCAGGAACAGCTAACTATGGCTACACCTTC.

This clonotype was seen only a few times. The V and J genes are TRBV29-1 and TRBJ2-3; TRBD1 matches at 7 bases. Germline trimming cut 7 bases from V and 1 base from J; bases unmatched to any gene: 5. Germline V gives CDR1 SQVTM, CDR2 ANQGSEA. This CDR3 comprises 13 residues. CDR3 amino acids: CSARDSGTDTQYF. For the CDR3, the DNA is TGCAGCGCCCGGGACAGCGGCACAGATACGCAGTATTTT.

This clonotype was seen a few times. This sequence joins TRBV10-2 and TRBJ1-1, with D hard to call. V lost 4 bases and J lost 1, with 7 bases in between. The CDR3 consists of 13 residues. CDR1 and CDR2 (germline): WSHSY, SAAADI. CDR3 region: CASSVSKNTEAFF. The CDR3 nucleotides are TGCGCCAGCAGTGTCTCCAAGAACACTGAAGCTTTCTTT.

The V and J genes are TRBV4-3 and TRBJ2-7; D not certain. Looked up from germline, CDR1 is LGHNA and CDR2 is YSLEER. The V end lost 1 base, the J end lost 3 bases, and 7 bases lay between the germline ends. This CDR3 spans 13 amino acids. The CDR3 protein is CASSQAHGYEQYF. The CDR3 nucleotides read TGCGCCAGCAGCCAAGCTCACGGCTACGAGCAGTACTTC.

The chain links TRBV11-2 to TRBJ2-5; 8 positions agree with TRBD1. Germline CDR1 reads SGHAT; CDR2 reads FQNNGV. This CDR3 is 15 amino acids long. V lost 5 bases to trimming and J lost 3 bases; unmatched junction nucleotides: 8. The CDR3, as DNA: TGTGCCAGCAGCCCTAGCCGGGACAGGAAAGAGACCCAGTACTTC. Translated: CASSPSRDRKETQYF.

The chain uses TRBV28 and TRBJ2-2, with D perhaps TRBD1 (5 bases). Per the germline V gene, CDR1 is MDHEN and CDR2 is SYDVKM. The V end lost 6 bases, the J end lost 3 bases, and 14 bases lay between the germline ends. The CDR3 totals 15 residues. The CDR3 reads CASSPGGAHTGELFF. The CDR3 DNA follows: TGTGCCAGCAGCCCTGGTGGGGCCCACACCGGGGAGCTGTTTTTT.

In its sample, this clonotype was seen many times. The rearrangement links TRBV10-3 to TRBJ1-5, with D tentatively TRBD1 (5 bases). V lost 4 bases, J lost 2 bases, and 12 bases lay in between. The CDR3 contains 15 residues. The germline V gene has CDR1 ENHRY and CDR2 SYGVKD. The CDR3 DNA follows: TGTGCCATCAGTGGAGTAGGCAGGGGCAATCAGCCCCAGCATTTT. Translation: CAISGVGRGNQPQHF.

This clonotype was found many times. V is TRBV5-1 and J is TRBJ2-5; D is uncertain. Trimming took off 4 bases at V and 2 bases at J, with 15 bases between the two ends. This CDR3 has 15 residues. Germline CDR1 is SGHRS and CDR2 is YFSETQ. CDR3 region: CASSPKVTAQETQYF. The CDR3 region has the DNA TGCGCCAGCAGCCCCAAGGTTACGGCTCAAGAGACCCAGTACTTC. Full variable domain (remainder filled in from reference TRBV5-1 and TRBJ2-5): KAGVTQTPRYLIKTRGQQVTLSCSPISGHRSVSWYQQTPGQGLQFLFEYFSETQRNKGNFPGRFSGRQFSNSRSEMNVSTLELGDSALYLCASSPKVTAQETQYFGPGTRLLVL.

The sample holds a few counts of this clonotype. J is TRBJ2-3 and V is TRBV20-1; the D is unclear. Germline-derived CDR1 and CDR2 are DFQATT and SNEGSKA (reference sequence). There are 14 residues in the CDR3. Trimming cost V 5 bases and J 0 bases, with 12 bases left between them. The CDR3 DNA sequence: TGCAGTGCTTTTAAGCTCTCTAGCACAGATACGCAGTATTTT. Its translation is CSAFKLSSTDTQYF.

This clonotype showed up just a few times. The chain uses TRBV5-6 and TRBJ1-2; weak D call: TRBD1 (5 bases). This CDR3 has 15 amino acids. The V gene's germline CDR1 is SGHDT and CDR2 YYEEEE. V lost 0 bases and J 4 bases, leaving 13 bases between the germline ends. The CDR3 here is CASSLVDSPIYGYTF. In DNA form, the CDR3 reads TGTGCCAGCAGCTTGGTAGACAGTCCGATCTATGGCTACACCTTC.

The chain joins TRBV4-3 to TRBJ1-2; maybe TRBD1 (5 bases). From germline, CDR1 is LGHNA and CDR2 YSLEER. Trimming pared 1 base from V and 7 bases from J, leaving 13 bases between. CDR3 size: 14 residues. The CDR3, as DNA: TGCGCCAGCAGCCAAGGTAGCGGGGCGGGTGGCTACACCTTC. Protein: CASSQGSGAGGYTF.

The CDR3 loop reads CSARGGQTYEQYF. CDR3 coding DNA: TGCAGTGCTAGAGGGGGACAGACCTACGAGCAGTACTTC. This chain links TRBV20-1 with TRBJ2-7; 7 bases fit TRBD1. CDR1 DFQATT and CDR2 SNEGSKA come from the germline V gene (reference sequence). The CDR3 is made up of 13 amino acids. The V and J ends lost 1 base and 2 bases, in that order; junction bases with no gene match: 2.

This clonotype came up a few times. The chain links TRBV3-1 to TRBJ2-3, with 7 positions matching TRBD1. This CDR3 spans 15 amino acids. With V trimmed by 4 bases and J by 0 bases, 4 bases remained unmatched. Germline V lookup: CDR1 LGHDT, CDR2 YNNKEL (reference sequence). The CDR3 loop is CASSRLDRSTDTQYF. The CDR3 bases are TGTGCCAGCAGCCGTTTGGACAGGAGCACAGATACGCAGTATTTT.

This clonotype was observed a few times. The rearrangement joins TRBV12-3 or TRBV12-4 to TRBJ2-7; perhaps TRBD2 as D (5 bases). This CDR3 has 12 amino acids. The V gene lost 7 bases and the J gene lost 6 bases, with 13 bases spanning the gap. The CDR3 region has the DNA TGTGCCAGCACCGCGGACTCCATCGAGCAGTACTTC. Translation gives CASTADSIEQYF.

This clonotype turned up a few times. This chain links TRBV7-7 with TRBJ2-1, with no clear D. The CDR3 consists of 14 residues. Germline V gene lookup returns CDR1 SSHAT and CDR2 FNYEAQ (reference sequence). V dropped 1 base and J dropped 7 bases, with 11 bases sitting between them. CDR3 protein: CASSLVPSPNEQFF. CDR3 coding DNA: TGTGCCAGCAGCTTAGTCCCTAGTCCTAATGAGCAGTTCTTC.

The chain has TRBV11-2 and TRBJ2-5, with 9 nucleotides matching TRBD2. The J segment lost 5 bases and the V segment lost 5 bases, leaving 12 bases of the junction unmatched. Germline lookup yields CDR1 SGHAT and CDR2 FQNNGV. The CDR3 is 16 amino acids. The CDR3 reads CASSPLGGRVDETQYF. CDR3 DNA: TGTGCCAGCAGCCCCTTGGGCGGGAGGGTGGATGAGACCCAGTACTTC.

This clonotype has just a few counts. The chain recombines TRBV3-1 with TRBJ2-7; tentative D call: TRBD1 (6 bases). This CDR3 is built from 14 residues. The germline gives CDR1 LGHDT, CDR2 YNNKEL (reference sequence). Trimming shortened V by 0 bases and J by 8 bases, and 14 bases separated the two germline ends. The CDR3 spells CASSQENTGQQQYF. CDR3 coding DNA: TGTGCCAGCAGCCAAGAAAACACAGGGCAGCAGCAGTACTTC.

The V call is TRBV9, the J call TRBJ2-5; D uncertain. The CDR3 has 14 residues. The V end lost 3 bases, the J end lost 4 bases, and 13 bases lay between the germline ends. CDR1 SGDLS and CDR2 YYNGEE come from the germline V gene. The CDR3 loop reads CASSASATSETQYF. The CDR3 DNA sequence: TGTGCCAGCAGCGCATCGGCTACCTCAGAGACCCAGTACTTC.